Listed below are T cell receptor beta chains from one sample, sequenced in a study of blood T cells in healthy people across ages. TCRdb processed the 5' RACE reads anew with MiXCR; each CDR3 protein has one entry. Of roughly 900,000 distinct CDR3 sequences detected, around 30% appear once; the ten largest clones hold 15% to 20%. Sample: blood. The receptor source for this set is a woman older than 75 in good health. The CDR3 runs from the conserved cysteine through the conserved F or W. The D gene is left open where the match is weak. Size tells how often a clone was seen (once, few, many) or the class of an expanded clone, and some rows leave it out.

clone size,J gene,V gene,D gene,CDR3 protein,CDR3 DNA
many,TRBJ2-1,TRBV11-2,.,CASSPIRAGNNEQFF,TGTGCCAGCAGCCCCATCCGGGCGGGAAACAATGAGCAGTTCTTC
many,TRBJ1-4,TRBV7-2,TRBD1,CASSPWTGGEKLFF,TGTGCCAGCAGCCCCTGGACAGGGGGTGAAAAACTGTTTTTT
many,TRBJ1-2,TRBV3-1,.,CASSPAGRGYTF,TGTGCCAGCAGCCCTGCCGGGCGCGGCTACACCTTC
.,TRBJ2-1,TRBV7-2,.,CASTKNRANNEQFF,TGTGCCAGCACCAAGAACAGGGCCAACAATGAGCAGTTCTTC
few,TRBJ2-1,TRBV5-5,.,CASSPIEGVGANNEQFF,TGTGCCAGCAGCCCGATAGAGGGGGTAGGCGCTAACAATGAGCAGTTCTTC
once,TRBJ2-4,TRBV28,TRBD1,CASSSPTGVGIIQYF,TGTGCCAGCAGTTCGCCTACAGGGGTAGGGATCATTCAGTACTTC
few,TRBJ1-3,TRBV7-9,.,CATDRTDSGNTIYF,TGTGCCACCGACAGGACAGACTCTGGAAACACCATATATTTT
.,TRBJ2-7,TRBV11-2,TRBD1,CASSVRGQGYYEQYF,TGTGCCAGCAGCGTAAGGGGACAGGGATACTACGAGCAGTACTTC
.,TRBJ1-6,TRBV6-5,TRBD1,CASSYSTGNNSPLHF,TGTGCCAGCAGTTACTCGACAGGGAATAATTCACCCCTCCACTTT
.,TRBJ2-7,TRBV21-1,.,CANAWTGERESQYF,TGTGCCAACGCCTGGACAGGGGAGAGGGAGTCCCAGTACTTC
many,TRBJ2-1,TRBV7-2,TRBD2,CASSVSSGGVYNEQFF,TGTGCCAGCAGCGTTTCTAGCGGGGGGGTCTACAATGAGCAGTTCTTC
.,TRBJ2-3,TRBV4-2,.,CASSKDIPGRDTDTQYF,TGTGCCAGCAGCAAAGACATCCCCGGTCGCGACACAGATACGCAGTATTTT
many,TRBJ2-7,TRBV9,.,CASSVDPAGNYEQYF,TGTGCCAGCAGCGTAGACCCTGCAGGGAACTACGAGCAGTACTTC
many,TRBJ1-2,TRBV10-3,TRBD1,CAIRAGQGLGGYTF,TGTGCCATCAGAGCAGGACAGGGCCTCGGTGGCTACACCTTC
.,TRBJ2-2,TRBV4-2,TRBD1,CASSQLLTGTGVTGELFF,TGTGCCAGCAGCCAACTTCTTACCGGGACAGGGGTCACCGGGGAGCTGTTTTTT
many,TRBJ1-2,TRBV11-2,.,CASSPTSGLVGRGYTF,TGTGCCAGCAGCCCTACTTCAGGGTTGGTGGGGAGGGGCTACACCTTC
.,TRBJ1-5,TRBV19,.,CASTEIGRSNQPQHF,TGTGCCAGTACCGAAATCGGACGGTCCAATCAGCCCCAGCATTTT
.,TRBJ1-1,TRBV20-1,.,CSARQDWGFF,TGCAGTGCCAGACAGGATTGGGGTTTCTTT
few,TRBJ2-2,TRBV12-3/TRBV12-4,.,CASSWSGELFF,TGTGCCAGCAGTTGGTCCGGGGAGCTGTTTTTT
.,TRBJ2-3,TRBV7-2,.,CVSSLAPGSTDTQYF,TGTGTCAGCAGCTTAGCTCCAGGGTCGACAGATACGCAGTATTTT
.,TRBJ1-2,TRBV6-6,.,CASYGAEGNRYGYTF,TGTGCCAGCTACGGGGCTGAAGGTAACCGCTATGGCTACACCTTC
once,TRBJ2-1,TRBV27,.,CASSLRRDTYNEQFF,TGTGCCAGCAGCCTCCGGCGGGACACCTACAATGAGCAGTTCTTC
many,TRBJ2-7,TRBV27,.,CASSLSSGAGYEQYF,TGTGCCAGCAGTTTATCTTCGGGGGCTGGGTACGAGCAGTACTTC
many,TRBJ2-3,TRBV10-3,.,CAISADRDTDTQYF,TGTGCCATCAGTGCGGACAGAGACACAGATACGCAGTATTTT
many,TRBJ2-7,TRBV6-5,.,CASSRDVVSSYEQYF,TGTGCCAGCAGCCGCGATGTAGTGAGCTCCTACGAGCAGTACTTC
.,TRBJ1-2,TRBV12-3/TRBV12-4,TRBD1,CASRPDRAGYSYTF,TGTGCCAGCAGGCCGGACAGGGCAGGGTATAGCTACACCTTC
.,TRBJ1-4,TRBV5-1,TRBD1,CASSFPGTGDEKLFF,TGCGCCAGCAGCTTCCCCGGGACAGGGGACGAAAAACTGTTTTTT